What follows are 30 T cell receptor beta chains derived from one specimen sequenced in a study of blood T cell repertoires in COVID-19. Libraries were prepared by immunoSEQ multiplex PCR; TCRdb keeps only in-frame clonotypes and omits some of them. The repertoire includes tens of thousands of clones, around 83% of them detected once, and roughly 5.6% sits in the top ten. The sample comprised peripheral blood. Receptors were obtained from a human donor in a cohort sampled during active COVID-19.

This chain uses TRBV5-4 with TRBJ1-2; no clear D gene. The ends were cut back, 3 bases at V and 2 bases at J, with 11 bases in the middle. The CDR3 has 14 residues. CDR1 SGHNT and CDR2 YYREEE come from the germline V gene (reference sequence). The CDR3 is CASSSGDKNYGYTF. CDR3 nucleotides: TGTGCCAGCAGCTCTGGCGACAAGAACTATGGCTACACCTTC.

The rearrangement uses TRBV9 and TRBJ1-2; TRBD1 might be the D (5 bases). The CDR3 spans 17 residues. The V end was cut by 2 bases, the J end by 4 bases, with 21 bases between. Germline V gene lookup returns CDR1 SGDLS and CDR2 YYNGEE. The CDR3 loop reads CASSVRTFGGVSYGYTF. In DNA, the CDR3 is TGTGCCAGCAGCGTCCGGACCTTCGGAGGGGTGTCCTATGGCTACACCTTC.

The chain is built from TRBV5-1 and TRBJ1-5, with a tentative D call TRBD1 (6 bases). The ends were cut back, 6 bases at V and 0 bases at J, with 13 bases in the middle. This CDR3 comprises 15 residues. The germline V gene has CDR1 SGHRS and CDR2 YFSETQ. CDR3 sequence reads: CASKPGVDSNQPQHF. DNA for the CDR3: TGCGCCAGCAAACCAGGGGTCGATAGCAATCAGCCCCAGCATTTT.

The J gene is TRBJ1-2, the V gene TRBV5-1, with no clear D. The CDR3 consists of 12 residues. Germline V gene sequence: CDR1 SGHRS, CDR2 YFSETQ. V lost 2 bases and J lost 7, with 9 bases in between. CDR3 bases: TGCGCCAGCAGCTTAGACATAGGTGGCTACACCTTC. It encodes CASSLDIGGYTF.

The chain links TRBV27 to TRBJ1-5; D is unclear. The V end lost 4 bases, the J end lost 2 bases, and 6 bases lay between the germline ends. This CDR3 contains 13 residues. Germline lookup yields CDR1 MNHEY and CDR2 SMNVEV (reference sequence). In DNA form, the CDR3 reads TGTGCCAGCAGTTACAGAGGCAATCAGCCCCAGCATTTT. Its protein is CASSYRGNQPQHF.

The rearrangement links TRBV6-5 to TRBJ2-2, with TRBD2 matching 8 bases. CDR1 and CDR2 from the germline V gene are MNHEY and SVGAGI. Trimming removed 7 bases from V and 4 bases from J; junction bases left unmatched: 8. The CDR3 runs to 15 residues. The CDR3 DNA sequence: TGTGCCAGCAATTCGGGGGGGGACCCCACCGGGGAGCTGTTTTTT. As protein: CASNSGGDPTGELFF.

This clone was found once. This chain joins TRBV7-9 and TRBJ2-5; TRBD2 might be the D (6 bases). The germline V gene encodes CDR1 SEHNR and CDR2 FQNEAQ (reference sequence). CDR3 length equals 14 residues. The ends were cut back, 4 bases at V and 1 base at J, with 10 bases in the middle. CDR3 in DNA: TGTGCCAGCAGCTACCCCGGGAGCCAAGAGACCCAGTACTTC. Translated: CASSYPGSQETQYF.

The DNA for the CDR3 is TGTGCCTGGAGTCAACAGGGAAACACTGAAGCTTTCTTT. This encodes CAWSQQGNTEAFF. The gene calls are TRBV30 and TRBJ1-1; possible D gene TRBD1, 6 bases. V was pared by 2 bases and J by 2 bases, with 9 bases between. This CDR3 contains 13 residues. Germline-derived CDR1 and CDR2 are GTSNPN and SVGIG (reference sequence).

This clone has only a few counts. Other DNA sequences from this sample encode an identical CDR3 as well. This chain links TRBV19 with TRBJ2-7, with 10 bases matching TRBD1. This CDR3 region has 13 residues. The ends lost 4 bases at V and 7 bases at J; junction bases unmatched: 4. Germline CDR1 and CDR2: LNHDA and SQIVND (reference sequence). Here the CDR3 DNA reads TGTGCCAGTAGTAGGGACAGGGGTAGTGAGCAGTACTTC. Protein sequence: CASSRDRGSEQYF.

The rearrangement uses TRBV2 and TRBJ2-5; 9 positions agree with TRBD2. This CDR3 comprises 14 residues. The V gene end was trimmed by 6 bases and the J gene end by 4 bases; junction bases not matched to a gene: 6. Germline V lookup: CDR1 SNHLY, CDR2 FYNNEI. The CDR3 reads CASSRGGARETQYF. In DNA, the CDR3 is TGTGCCAGCAGCCGCGGGGGGGCCAGAGAGACCCAGTACTTC.

This chain connects TRBV4-2 to TRBJ2-5, with D possibly matching TRBD2 (5 bases). CDR3 size: 15 residues. Germline CDR1 LGHNA, CDR2 YNFKEQ. Between the trimmed V and J ends, which lost 1 base and 7 bases, there was a span of 16 bases. The CDR3 DNA follows: TGTGCCAGCAGCCAAGCTAGTAACATTGGAGGGACCCAGTACTTC. Translation: CASSQASNIGGTQYF.

This chain uses TRBV2 with TRBJ1-2; TRBD1 agrees at 7 bases. The CDR3 loop spans 15 amino acids. V lost 5 bases, J lost 2 bases, and 8 bases stayed unmatched. Germline values: CDR1 SNHLY, CDR2 FYNNEI. CDR3 bases: TGTGCCAGCAGTACCGGGACAGAGTACAACTATGGCTACACCTTC. Translating it yields CASSTGTEYNYGYTF.

The chain joins TRBV28 to TRBJ2-2; D is uncertain. The V and J ends lost 2 bases and 2 bases respectively, with 6 bases between them. The CDR3 is 14 amino acids. In germline, CDR1 is MDHEN, CDR2 SYDVKM. CDR3 coding DNA: TGTGCCAGCAGTTTACCATTCAACACCGGGGAGCTGTTTTTT. Translated: CASSLPFNTGELFF.

This chain uses TRBV13 with TRBJ2-2; 7 bases are shared with TRBD1. The V gene's germline CDR1 is PRHDT and CDR2 FYEKMQ (reference sequence). J was trimmed by 0 bases and V by 2 bases; bases with no gene match: 15. The CDR3 is 20 residues long. CDR3 bases: TGTGCCAGCAGCTTAAGGTCCGGGGTATGGGACAGTACGAACACCGGGGAGCTGTTTTTT. It yields the protein CASSLRSGVWDSTNTGELFF. Looking up the rest from reference TRBV13 and TRBJ2-2 gives the full variable domain: AAGVIQSPRHLIKEKRETATLKCYPIPRHDTVYWYQQGPGQDPQFLISFYEKMQSDKGSIPDRFSAQQFSDYHSELNMSSLELGDSALYFCASSLRSGVWDSTNTGELFFGEGSRLTVL.

The genes are TRBV7-2 and TRBJ2-5; 12 nucleotides align to TRBD2. The CDR3 is made up of 16 amino acids. J lost 6 bases, V lost 4 bases, and 9 bases had no gene match. CDR1 and CDR2 (germline): SGHTA, FQGNSA. CDR3 protein: CASSSQLAGGRKTQYF. The CDR3 coding sequence is TGTGCCAGCAGCTCCCAGCTAGCGGGGGGGCGAAAGACCCAGTACTTC.

In its sample, this clone was seen a few times. The J gene is TRBJ1-2, the V gene TRBV10-3; D uncertain. The CDR3 is made up of 12 amino acids. Germline values: CDR1 ENHRY, CDR2 SYGVKD. Trimming pared 2 bases from V and 7 bases from J, leaving 8 bases between. CDR3 loop: CAISELVSGYTF. CDR3 DNA sequence: TGTGCCATCAGTGAGCTGGTTAGTGGCTACACCTTC.

The rearrangement uses TRBV12-3 or TRBV12-4 and TRBJ2-1, with D uncertain. The CDR3 loop spans 11 amino acids. V gave up 4 bases and J gave up 8 bases, with 6 bases separating them. The CDR3 protein is CASSSFDEQFF. The CDR3 DNA is TGTGCCAGCAGTTCTTTCGATGAGCAGTTCTTC.

The V and J genes are TRBV27 and TRBJ2-3; 11 bases are a match to TRBD2. CDR3 length equals 15 residues. Germline values: CDR1 MNHEY, CDR2 SMNVEV (reference sequence). J gave up 2 bases and V 6 bases, and 4 bases lay outside the gene matches. The DNA for the CDR3 is TGTGCCAGCAGCCCGGGACTAGCGGTCACAGATACGCAGTATTTT. Amino acid sequence: CASSPGLAVTDTQYF.

The rearrangement links TRBV30 to TRBJ1-5; D is undetermined. Trimming took 5 bases from V and 3 from J, leaving 11 bases between them. The CDR3 is made up of 13 amino acids. CDR1 GTSNPN and CDR2 SVGIG come from the germline V gene (reference sequence). The CDR3 protein is CAWSTALNQPQHF. Here the CDR3 DNA reads TGTGCCTGGTCTACAGCACTCAATCAGCCCCAGCATTTT.

This sequence joins TRBV18 and TRBJ2-1; TRBD2 matches 11 bases. V lost 4 bases, J lost 7 bases, and 6 bases stayed unmatched. Germline assignment: CDR1 KGHSH and CDR2 LQKENI. The CDR3 spans 15 residues. As DNA, the CDR3 is TGTGCCAGCTCACTAGCGGGGGGGCTCTGGAATGAGCAGTTCTTC. Residues: CASSLAGGLWNEQFF.

This sequence joins TRBV2 and TRBJ1-4; 7 nucleotides agree with TRBD1. CDR3 length: 16 residues. The V gene's germline CDR1 is SNHLY and CDR2 FYNNEI. DNA of the CDR3: TGTGCTAGCGCACCCTTTTCCGGGACAGTTAATGAAAAACTGTTTTTT. Encoded protein: CASAPFSGTVNEKLFF.

This clone was recorded once. The chain recombines TRBV5-1 with TRBJ1-2, with 10 bases aligning to TRBD1. The ends lost 2 bases at V and 4 bases at J; junction bases unmatched: 20. This CDR3 spans 20 amino acids. Per the germline V gene, CDR1 is SGHRS and CDR2 is YFSETQ. Here the CDR3 reads CASSFRFSFPGQGNSYGYTF. The CDR3 nucleotides are TGCGCCAGCAGCTTTCGCTTCAGTTTTCCGGGACAGGGGAATTCCTATGGCTACACCTTC.

The chain recombines TRBV30 with TRBJ2-3; 7 bases line up with TRBD2. The CDR3 runs 14 residues. From germline, CDR1 is GTSNPN and CDR2 SVGIG (reference sequence). Trimming took 6 bases from V and 2 from J; bases not matched to a gene: 8. The CDR3 DNA is TGTGCCTGTCGGGGGGTTCAAATCACAGATACGCAGTATTTT. As protein: CACRGVQITDTQYF.

V is TRBV7-9 and J is TRBJ2-4, with a weak D call TRBD1 (5 bases). Trimming pared 1 base from V and 6 bases from J, leaving 7 bases between. The CDR3 loop spans 13 amino acids. The V gene's germline CDR1 is SEHNR and CDR2 FQNEAQ (reference sequence). CDR3 in amino acids: CASSLEDRNIQYF. CDR3 DNA sequence: TGTGCCAGCAGCTTAGAAGACAGAAACATTCAGTACTTC.

The V gene is TRBV7-2, the J gene TRBJ2-3; D is ambiguous. Trimming pared 2 bases from V and 11 bases from J, leaving 14 bases between. Germline CDR1 is SGHTA and CDR2 is FQGNSA. This CDR3 contains 13 residues. CDR3 nucleotide sequence: TGTGCCAGCAGCTTATCGTTGGGCCGTGGGCAGTATTTT. Translation: CASSLSLGRGQYF.

DNA of the CDR3: TGTGCCCGTGCGTCGACAGCGGGGTACGAGCAGTACTTC. Translated: CARASTAGYEQYF. The chain combines TRBV2 with TRBJ2-7, with 7 nucleotides matching TRBD2. There are 13 residues in the CDR3. Trimming at V came to 11 bases and at J to 4 bases, leaving 11 bases not matched to a gene. Germline V lookup: CDR1 SNHLY, CDR2 FYNNEI.

V is TRBV9 and J is TRBJ2-4, with a weak D call TRBD1 (5 bases). Trimming shortened V by 4 bases and J by 0 bases, and 8 bases separated the two germline ends. The CDR3 loop spans 14 amino acids. The germline V gene has CDR1 SGDLS and CDR2 YYNGEE. In DNA, the CDR3 is TGTGCCAGCAGCCCGGACATAGCCAAAAACATTCAGTACTTC. This gives the protein CASSPDIAKNIQYF.

The chain links TRBV7-9 to TRBJ2-7; 8 bases align to TRBD1. Germline loops: CDR1 SEHNR, CDR2 FQNEAQ (reference sequence). J was trimmed by 3 bases and V by 1 base; bases with no gene match: 8. The CDR3 has 16 amino acids. This CDR3 is CASSLVSLGQDYEQYF. The CDR3 DNA reads TGTGCCAGCAGCTTAGTATCTTTGGGACAGGACTACGAGCAGTACTTC.

The table lists this clone with a count of one. The chain recombines TRBV3-1 (or the pseudogene TRBV3-2) with TRBJ2-1; no firm D call. Germline V lookup: CDR1 LGHDT, CDR2 YNNKEL (reference sequence). Trimming pared 2 bases from V and 8 bases from J, leaving 4 bases between. The CDR3 extends over 11 amino acids. The CDR3 nucleotides are TGTGCCAGCAGCCAAACGGATGAGCAGTTCTTC. This gives the protein CASSQTDEQFF.

Comments on this clone: The same CDR3 can be traced to other DNA sequences in this sample. The rearrangement uses TRBV11-2 and TRBJ2-1, with TRBD1 identical over 9 bases. CDR3 length: 15 amino acids. The germline V gene encodes CDR1 SGHAT and CDR2 FQNNGV. Trimming removed 5 bases from V and 4 bases from J; junction bases left unmatched: 6. The CDR3 is CASSRQGQGYNEQFF. In nucleotides, the CDR3 is TGTGCCAGCAGCAGGCAGGGACAGGGATACAATGAGCAGTTCTTC. Complete variable domain (other parts from reference TRBV11-2 and TRBJ2-1): EAGVAQSPRYKIIEKRQSVAFWCNPISGHATLYWYQQILGQGPKLLIQFQNNGVVDDSQLPKDRFSAERLKGVDSTLKIQPAKLEDSAVYLCASSRQGQGYNEQFFGPGTRLTVL.